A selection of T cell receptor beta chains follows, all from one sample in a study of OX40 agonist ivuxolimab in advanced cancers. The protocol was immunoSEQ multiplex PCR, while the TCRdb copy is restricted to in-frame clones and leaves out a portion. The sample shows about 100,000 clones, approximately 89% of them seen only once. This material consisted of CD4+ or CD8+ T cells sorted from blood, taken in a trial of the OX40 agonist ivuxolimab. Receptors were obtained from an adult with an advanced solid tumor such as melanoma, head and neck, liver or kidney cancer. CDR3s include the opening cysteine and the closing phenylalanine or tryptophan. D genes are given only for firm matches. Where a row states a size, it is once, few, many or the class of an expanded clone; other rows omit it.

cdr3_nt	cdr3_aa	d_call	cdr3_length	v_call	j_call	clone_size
TGTGCCTGGAGCGTACCGGGGGGAGGGAGTTTCTTC	CAWSVPGGGSFF	TRBD2	12	TRBV30	TRBJ2-7	-
TGTGCCAGCACCCTAATGTCCAAGGGAAATGAGCAGTTCTTC	CASTLMSKGNEQFF	-	14	TRBV7-9	TRBJ2-1	-
TGCAGCGTCGGACAGGGTACGTGGGCTTTCTTT	CSVGQGTWAFF	TRBD1	11	TRBV29-1	TRBJ1-1	few
TGTGCCAGCAGCTCCTGGACAGGGGGCAACTCTAGCACAGATACGCAGTATTTT	CASSSWTGGNSSTDTQYF	TRBD1	18	TRBV14	TRBJ2-3	-
TGTGCCAGCAGCACAGGGTCACAAGAGACCCAGTACTTC	CASSTGSQETQYF	-	13	TRBV14	TRBJ2-5	-
TGCGCCAGCAGCCAAGATTTAGGGGACTACGAGCAGTACTTC	CASSQDLGDYEQYF	-	14	TRBV4-3	TRBJ2-7	-
TGTGCCAGCAGCGGGCCGGGGGGCAGGGTTTACAATGAGCAGTTCTTC	CASSGPGGRVYNEQFF	-	16	TRBV7-2	TRBJ2-1	-
TGTGCCAGCAGTGCGACTGGGACCAACGTCCTGACTTTC	CASSATGTNVLTF	-	13	TRBV25-1	TRBJ2-6	-
TGCGCCAGCAGCTCCGAAGGACAAGAGACCCAGTACTTC	CASSSEGQETQYF	-	13	TRBV5-1	TRBJ2-5	-
TGTGCCAGTAGTATAGGATCCCCGGGACAGGGCAATCAGCCCCAGCATTTT	CASSIGSPGQGNQPQHF	TRBD1	17	TRBV19	TRBJ1-5	-
TGTGCCAGCAGCTTAGGGGGCGGTCGCACAGATACGCAGTATTTT	CASSLGGGRTDTQYF	-	15	TRBV7-2	TRBJ2-3	-
TGTGCCAGCAGCTTCCAGACTAGCGGGGCCCAAGAGACCCAGTACTTC	CASSFQTSGAQETQYF	TRBD2	16	TRBV7-9	TRBJ2-5	-
TGTGCCAGCAGCTTAGAACTAGCGGGAGAGTACGAGCAGTACTTC	CASSLELAGEYEQYF	TRBD2	15	TRBV11-3	TRBJ2-7	few
TGTGCCAGCAGTATAACAGGGGGGCCCTACGAGCAGTACTTC	CASSITGGPYEQYF	TRBD1	14	TRBV6-1	TRBJ2-7	-
TGTGCCAGCTCGCTCGGGCAACAGACTGAAGCTTTCTTT	CASSLGQQTEAFF	-	13	TRBV18	TRBJ1-1	-
TGTGCCAGCAGCTCACGGGACAGGGGCGCAGATACGCAGTATTTT	CASSSRDRGADTQYF	TRBD1	15	TRBV11-3	TRBJ2-3	-
TGTGCCAGTAGTTTCCCGAGAGGGCTATCCACCGGGGAGCTGTTTTTT	CASSFPRGLSTGELFF	-	16	TRBV19	TRBJ2-2	-
TGTGCCAGCAGCCTCGGTCTAGCGGCCTACAATGAGCAGTTCTTC	CASSLGLAAYNEQFF	TRBD2	15	TRBV14	TRBJ2-1	-
TGTGCCAGCAGAGCTGACAGGGAACCCTCCTACGAGCAGTACTTC	CASRADREPSYEQYF	TRBD1	15	TRBV2	TRBJ2-7	-
TGTGCCAGCAGTGAGGAAGCGGGAGGAGAGACCCAGTACTTC	CASSEEAGGETQYF	TRBD2	14	TRBV2	TRBJ2-5	-
TGCGCCAGCAGCTCACAGGGCGCTGGAAACACCATATATTTT	CASSSQGAGNTIYF	-	14	TRBV5-1	TRBJ1-3	-
TGCAGCGTTGGGGGACCAGGGGGCTGGAACACTGAAGCTTTCTTT	CSVGGPGGWNTEAFF	TRBD1	15	TRBV29-1	TRBJ1-1	few
TGTGCCAGCAGCGTTTCGGACAGGGGGCGGGAGACCCAGTACTTC	CASSVSDRGRETQYF	TRBD1	15	TRBV9	TRBJ2-5	-
TGTGCCAGCAGCTTAGGCTTGAGGGACTATGGCTACACCTTC	CASSLGLRDYGYTF	-	14	TRBV7-9	TRBJ1-2	-
TGTGCCAGCAGCTTATTTGCTAGCGGGAGTTCCTGGGTATACGAGCAGTACTTC	CASSLFASGSSWVYEQYF	TRBD2	18	TRBV5-6	TRBJ2-7	-
TGTGCCAGCAGTTTCCGGCGGGACAAATCCTACGAGCAGTACTTC	CASSFRRDKSYEQYF	-	15	TRBV13	TRBJ2-7	-
TGTGCCAGCCGGCGTCAGGGCGACCTAATTGGAAACACCATATATTTT	CASRRQGDLIGNTIYF	-	16	TRBV2	TRBJ1-3	-
TGCGCCAGCAGCTCGGGTCTCGGCGACTATGGCTACACCTTC	CASSSGLGDYGYTF	-	14	TRBV5-1	TRBJ1-2	-
TGTGCCAGCAGCTTGGGGGGCCTGCTCCAAGAGACCCAGTACTTC	CASSLGGLLQETQYF	-	15	TRBV5-4	TRBJ2-5	-
TGTGCCAGCAGGGGGACAATTAGCAATCAGCCCCAGCATTTT	CASRGTISNQPQHF	-	14	TRBV2	TRBJ1-5	-
TGTGCCAGCAGCTTAGACGGGGGTCCGCCTTGGTTAGATACGCAGTATTTT	CASSLDGGPPWLDTQYF	-	17	TRBV7-2	TRBJ2-3	-
TGCGCCAGCAGCCCGGCGGGTAAGGCCAAAAACATTCAGTACTTC	CASSPAGKAKNIQYF	-	15	TRBV5-1	TRBJ2-4	-
TGTGCCAGTAGCAGGACAGGTAGTGGCAATCAGCCCCAGCATTTT	CASSRTGSGNQPQHF	TRBD1	15	TRBV19	TRBJ1-5	-
TGTGCCTGGAGTGTGGCAAGGGCTCCAGATCAGCCCCAGCATTTT	CAWSVARAPDQPQHF	-	15	TRBV30	TRBJ1-5	-
TGTGCCAGCAGCGCAACAGCGAACACTGAAGCTTTCTTT	CASSATANTEAFF	-	13	TRBV7-9	TRBJ1-1	-
TGTGCCAGCAGCTTTTGGATGGGGGGTTGGTACAATGAGCAGTTCTTC	CASSFWMGGWYNEQFF	-	16	TRBV7-9	TRBJ2-1	-
TGTGCCAGCAGCCGGACAGGCGACTATGGCTACACCTTC	CASSRTGDYGYTF	TRBD1	13	TRBV7-9	TRBJ1-2	-
TGTGCCAGCAGCCAGCGCTGGGGAGGGAACATGAACACTGAAGCTTTCTTT	CASSQRWGGNMNTEAFF	-	17	TRBV14	TRBJ1-1	-
TGTGCCAGCAGCGCCGTAGGGGAAGCCTACGAGCAGTACTTC	CASSAVGEAYEQYF	-	14	TRBV7-6	TRBJ2-7	-
TGTGCCAGCAGTTACTCCTGGACAGGCGGCAATCAGCCCCAGCATTTT	CASSYSWTGGNQPQHF	TRBD1	16	TRBV6-5	TRBJ1-5	-